This TCR beta chain was obtained from a study of blood T cells in healthy people across ages. RNA extraction gave at least 5.5 micrograms of total RNA per sample. As for this clonotype: Its matching antigen is unknown.

PCR was performed a second time for about 6 to 12 cycles using a sample-barcoded 5' primer and a J-beta primer mix. Any given sample supplied a minimum of 3 million CDR3-containing paired-end reads. Each CDR3 protein is one row after TCRdb ran MiXCR on the 5' RACE reads. The repertoire consists of roughly 2 million distinct CDR3 sequences, with roughly 50% occurring once and the leading ten covering roughly 2%. General study findings and limits: Conclusively comparing naive with antigen-experienced cells was impossible with unsorted PBMCs. Long-lived donors exceeded aged donors in naive CD4+ cells and diversity.

The length of the CDR3 is 15 residues. Germline lookup yields CDR1 LGHDT and CDR2 YNNKEL (reference sequence). The germline V and J ends were trimmed by 1 base and 0 bases, with 9 bases remaining between them. Sequences were obtained from blood. The sequence was collected from a woman aged 40 to 50 in good health. The chain uses TRBV3-1 and TRBJ1-2; D uncertain. CDR3 in amino acids: CASSQGNRANYGYTF. For the CDR3, the DNA is TGTGCCAGCAGCCAAGGGAACCGAGCTAACTATGGCTACACCTTC. The whole variable domain, remainder taken from reference TRBV3-1 and TRBJ1-2, is DTAVSQTPKYLVTQMGNDKSIKCEQNLGHDTMYWYKQDSKKFLKIMFSYNNKELIINETVPNRFSPKSPDKAHLNLHINSLELGDSAVYFCASSQGNRANYGYTFGSGTRLTVV.